This T cell receptor (beta chain) comes out of a study of blood T cell repertoires in COVID-19. The CDR3 is made up of 15 amino acids. V dropped 4 bases and J dropped 2; count of bases not matched to a gene: 7. The germline gives CDR1 MNHEY, CDR2 SVGAGI. Libraries were prepared by immunoSEQ multiplex PCR; TCRdb keeps only in-frame clonotypes and omits some of them. This table has some 130,000 clones, less than 90% appearing once. The sequencing input was PBMCs or T cells enriched from blood (not recorded which). The TCR sequence derives from a man aged 40-49 years with acute COVID-19. This chain uses TRBV6-5 with TRBJ1-2; TRBD1 aligns across 7 bases. The CDR3 loop is CASSSINRGNYGYTF. The CDR3 nucleotides read TGTGCCAGCAGTTCGATAAACAGGGGAAACTATGGCTACACCTTC.